The TCR beta chain described here comes from a study of T cell repertoires and HLA-DP antigens. V gave up 5 bases and J gave up 4 bases; unmatched junction bases: 10. The CDR3 covers 16 residues. Per the germline V gene, CDR1 is MDHEN and CDR2 is SYDVKM. Remarks on this clone: The antigen is unknown.

Broader study findings: Previously undetected clones averaged around 39% and 49% against the two alleles respectively. Naive and memory CD4+ cells were analysed together, not apart.

The PCR primers covered 54 TRBV and 13 TRBJ segments. Produced via immunoSEQ multiplex PCR; TCRdb's table is partial and in-frame only. Among over 100,000 clones listed, 80% to 95% were seen once. This chain uses TRBV28 with TRBJ1-4, with 7 bases lining up with TRBD1. This clonotype was obtained from a young woman in good health and CMV-seronegative. The specimen sequenced was CD4+ T cells from PBMCs. The CDR3 region is CASSGNQGQINEKLFF. The CDR3 bases are TGTGCCAGCAGTGGAAACCAGGGACAGATTAATGAAAAACTGTTTTTT.